This T cell receptor (beta chain) was found in a study of blood T cell repertoires in COVID-19. Study as a whole: Donors in the United States, Italy and Spain gave samples during acute or convalescent COVID-19. From T cells, B-cell-depleted T cells, or PBMCs came the material, which was cDNA or gDNA.

This CDR3 has 13 amino acids. Trimming cost V 3 bases and J 12 bases, with 15 bases left between them. Germline CDR1 MGHDK, CDR2 SYGVNS. As processed by the authors: Amplifying reference gene primers gave estimates of nucleated cell counts. Measured with immunoSEQ multiplex PCR; TCRdb has only the in-frame clones, and not every one. D and trimming come from the DNA, and the V and J calls and clone size come from that table. Here the sample spans 53,000 or so clones, 75% to 80% being singletons. The TCR was taken from a man aged 45 to 65 with active or convalescent COVID-19. The chain employs TRBV25-1 and TRBJ2-1; D perhaps matches TRBD1 (5 bases). Specimen: peripheral blood. CDR3 loop: CASSEIDQTGQFF. CDR3 DNA sequence: TGTGCCAGCAGTGAGATCGACCAAACAGGGCAGTTCTTC.